This TCR beta chain was observed in a study of shared clonotypes between healthy human individuals. Here immunoSEQ multiplex PCR was the method, and the copy in TCRdb shows in-frame clones only, minus some. This sample carries about 2 million clones, approximately 94% of them seen once, and the ten largest clones take approximately 1%. A note on this clone: Different DNA sequences within this sample yield the same CDR3.

With V trimmed by 0 bases and J by 6 bases, 3 bases remained unmatched. This CDR3 contains 15 residues. The germline V gene encodes CDR1 GTSNPN and CDR2 SVGIG (reference sequence). CD8 cells regarded as naive lacked CD45RO, were positively chosen for CCR7, and omitted terminally differentiated effector memory CD45RA+ cells. The chain recombines TRBV30 with TRBJ1-6; 9 nucleotides line up with TRBD1. Sequencing was performed on naive CD8+ T cells sorted from blood. This clonotype originated in a man aged 18 to 29 in good health. CDR3 DNA: TGTGCCTGGAGTGTGGGGACAGGGCCTAATTCACCCCTCCACTTT. It specifies CAWSVGTGPNSPLHF.